These 2 T cell receptor beta chains came from one sample sequenced in a study of Graves' ophthalmopathy and Graves' hyperthyroidism (dated by TCRdb to the late 2010s). The sequencer listed for this sample is Illumina HiSeq 2000. For repertoire sequencing, TCR beta CDR3 regions were amplified from RNA transcripts. HTBI primers and the Qiagen OneStep RT-PCR kit were used in a first-round RT-PCR, which was followed by a second-round multiplex PCR, size selection and purification. Through fastp at Q25 and MiXCR, TCRdb rebuilt clones from the public reads, retaining in-frame beta chains. Here each entry gathers all rows of one CDR3 protein and keeps the most common genes and DNA. This sample is represented by around 1.1 million distinct CDR3 sequences; about 35% of them were singletons. The ten largest clones capture over 8.5% of the sample. Material: peripheral blood or thyroid tissue (not recorded which). The receptors shown here come from an adult man with Graves' hyperthyroidism.

V gene TRBV20-1 combines with J gene TRBJ1-5; tentatively, D is TRBD1 (5 bases). V lost 5 bases to trimming and J lost 11 bases, with 22 bases between them. The CDR3 sequence is 14 residues long. In germline, CDR1 is DFQATT, CDR2 SNEGSKA (reference sequence). The CDR3 loop is CSALTGTVGLAQHF. The CDR3 DNA sequence: TGCAGTGCTCTCACCGGGACGGTGGGTTTAGCCCAGCATTTT.

Only a few counts were recorded for this clonotype. A much larger clone lies a single base off, so this may be a read error. The rearrangement joins TRBV7-9 to TRBJ2-5, with no clear D. The V gene lost 4 bases and the J gene lost 5 bases, with 8 bases spanning the gap. The CDR3 extends over 12 amino acids. CDR1 and CDR2 from the germline V gene are SEHNR and FQNEAQ (reference sequence). The CDR3 coding sequence is TGTGCCAGCAGCTGGAGTCGGGAGACCCAGTACTTC. Translated, it gives CASSWSRETQYF.